This section outlines one T cell receptor (beta chain) sequence together with its context. The antigen remains undetermined. The CDR3 loop spans 15 amino acids. The germline V gene has CDR1 SGHAT and CDR2 FQNNGV. The V end was cut by 2 bases, the J end by 4 bases, with 12 bases between. Library preparation for TCR beta used quantitative 5'-RACE with molecular barcodes. TCRdb redid the calling of the 5' RACE reads with MiXCR, one entry per CDR3 protein. Altogether tens of thousands of distinct CDR3 sequences are present, 25% to 35% being singletons, with the ten largest covering around 56%. The data derive from a study of CD8 T cells in ankylosing spondylitis. Whole-study results and caveats: Ankylosing spondylitis blood appeared to carry a characteristic TCR beta motif of eight or nine highly homologous variants. Disease-linked clones reportedly showed significant enrichment in matched ankylosing spondylitis synovial fluid. Some motif variants were previously reported in reactive arthritis synovial fluid and blood.

The clonotype comes from a male donor with ankylosing spondylitis or in good health (not recorded which). V is TRBV11-2 and J is TRBJ1-3; possible D gene TRBD1, 5 bases. Material: blood, either unsorted or a sorted T cell fraction (not recorded which). CDR3 amino acids: CASSLTGRSGNTIYF. CDR3 coding DNA: TGTGCCAGCAGCTTAACAGGACGAAGCGGAAACACCATATATTTT.